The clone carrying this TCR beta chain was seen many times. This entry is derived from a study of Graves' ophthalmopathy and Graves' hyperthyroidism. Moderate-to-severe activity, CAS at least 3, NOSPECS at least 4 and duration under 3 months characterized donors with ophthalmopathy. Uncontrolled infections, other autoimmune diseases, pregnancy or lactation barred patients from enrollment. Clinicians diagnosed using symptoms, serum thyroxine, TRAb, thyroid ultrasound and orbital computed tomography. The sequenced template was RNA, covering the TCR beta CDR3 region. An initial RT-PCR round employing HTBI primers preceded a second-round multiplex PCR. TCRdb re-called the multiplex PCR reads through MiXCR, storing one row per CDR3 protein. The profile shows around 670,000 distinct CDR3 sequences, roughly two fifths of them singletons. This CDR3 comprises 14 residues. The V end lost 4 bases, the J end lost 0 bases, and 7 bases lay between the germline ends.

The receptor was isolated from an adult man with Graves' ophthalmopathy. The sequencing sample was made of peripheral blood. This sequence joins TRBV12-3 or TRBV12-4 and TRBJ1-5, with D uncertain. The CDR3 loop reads CASSSRVSNQPQHF. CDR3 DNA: TGTGCCAGCAGTTCCCGTGTTAGCAATCAGCCCCAGCATTTT.